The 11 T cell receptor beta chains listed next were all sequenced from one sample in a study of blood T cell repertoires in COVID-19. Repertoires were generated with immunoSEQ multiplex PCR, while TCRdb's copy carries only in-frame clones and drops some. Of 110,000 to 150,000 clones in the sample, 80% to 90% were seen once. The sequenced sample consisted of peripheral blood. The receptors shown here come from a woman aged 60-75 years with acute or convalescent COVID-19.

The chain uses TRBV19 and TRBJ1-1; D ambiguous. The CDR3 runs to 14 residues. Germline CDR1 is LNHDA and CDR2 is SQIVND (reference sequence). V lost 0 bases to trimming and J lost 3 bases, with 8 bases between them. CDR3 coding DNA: TGTGCCAGTAGTATAGACGGGGTAGACACTGAAGCTTTCTTT. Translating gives CASSIDGVDTEAFF. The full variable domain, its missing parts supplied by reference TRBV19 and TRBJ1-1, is DGGITQSPKYLFRKEGQNVTLSCEQNLNHDAMYWYRQDPGQGLRLIYYSQIVNDFQKGDIAEGYSVSREKKESFPLTVTSAQKNPTAFYLCASSIDGVDTEAFFGQGTRLTVV.

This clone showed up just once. CDR3 residues: CSVDRTGLRADTQYF. In nucleotides, the CDR3 is TGCAGCGTTGACCGGACAGGGCTGAGAGCGGATACGCAGTATTTT. The gene calls are TRBV29-1 and TRBJ2-3, with 8 bases identical to TRBD1. V gave up 3 bases and J gave up 6 bases; unmatched junction bases: 11. CDR1 is SQVTM and CDR2 is ANQGSEA in the germline V gene. The CDR3 runs 15 residues.

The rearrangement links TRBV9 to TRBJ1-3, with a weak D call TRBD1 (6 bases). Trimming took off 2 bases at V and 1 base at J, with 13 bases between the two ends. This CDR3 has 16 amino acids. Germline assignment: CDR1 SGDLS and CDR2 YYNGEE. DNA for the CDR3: TGTGCCAGCAGCGTGATACAGGGAGGGTCTGGAAACACCATATATTTT. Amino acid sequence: CASSVIQGGSGNTIYF.

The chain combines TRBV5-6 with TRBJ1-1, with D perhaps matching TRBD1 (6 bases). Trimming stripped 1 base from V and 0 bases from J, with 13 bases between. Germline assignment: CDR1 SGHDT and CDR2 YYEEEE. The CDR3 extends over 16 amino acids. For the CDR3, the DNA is TGTGCCAGCAGCTTGTATCTTGGACAGATGAACACTGAAGCTTTCTTT. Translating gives CASSLYLGQMNTEAFF.

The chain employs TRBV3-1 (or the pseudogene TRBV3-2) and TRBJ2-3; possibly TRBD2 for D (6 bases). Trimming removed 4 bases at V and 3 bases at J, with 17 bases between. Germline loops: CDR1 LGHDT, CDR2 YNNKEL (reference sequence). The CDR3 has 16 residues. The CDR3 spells CASSPFTRGGTDTQYF. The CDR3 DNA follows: TGTGCCAGCAGCCCGTTTACGCGGGGTGGGACAGATACGCAGTATTTT.

DNA of the CDR3: TGTGCCAGCAACCTGGACAGTCCCTCTGGAAACACCATATATTTT. As protein: CASNLDSPSGNTIYF. This chain joins TRBV28 and TRBJ1-3; D may be TRBD1 (6 bases). The CDR3 contains 15 residues. Trimming stripped 7 bases from V and 0 bases from J, with 13 bases between. The V gene's germline CDR1 is MDHEN and CDR2 SYDVKM. The entire variable domain, with the rest obtained from reference TRBV28 and TRBJ1-3, is as follows: DVKVTQSSRYLVKRTGEKVFLECVQDMDHENMFWYRQDPGLGLRLIYFSYDVKMKEKGDIPEGYSVSREKKERFSLILESASTNQTSMYLCASNLDSPSGNTIYFGEGSWLTVV.

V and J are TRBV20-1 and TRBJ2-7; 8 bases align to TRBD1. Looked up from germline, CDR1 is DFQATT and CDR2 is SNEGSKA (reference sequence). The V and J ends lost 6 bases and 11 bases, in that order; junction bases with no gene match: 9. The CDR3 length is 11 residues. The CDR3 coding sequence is TGCAGTGCCATAACAGGGGGGCTGGAGTACTTC. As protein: CSAITGGLEYF.

In nucleotides, the CDR3 is TGCGCCAGCAGCCTGGGGGGGCACGTCTCTGGAAACACCATATATTTT. Its protein product is CASSLGGHVSGNTIYF. V and J are TRBV5-1 and TRBJ1-3, with D possibly matching TRBD1 (6 bases). This CDR3 is built from 16 residues. V was clipped by 4 bases and J by 0 bases, with 14 bases between them. Germline V gives CDR1 SGHRS, CDR2 YFSETQ.

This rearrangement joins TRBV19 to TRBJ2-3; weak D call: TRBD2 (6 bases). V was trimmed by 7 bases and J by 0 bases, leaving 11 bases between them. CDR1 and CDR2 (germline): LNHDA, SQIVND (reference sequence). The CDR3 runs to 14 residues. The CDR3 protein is CASNWDSSTDTQYF. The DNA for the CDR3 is TGTGCCAGTAATTGGGACTCCAGCACAGATACGCAGTATTTT.

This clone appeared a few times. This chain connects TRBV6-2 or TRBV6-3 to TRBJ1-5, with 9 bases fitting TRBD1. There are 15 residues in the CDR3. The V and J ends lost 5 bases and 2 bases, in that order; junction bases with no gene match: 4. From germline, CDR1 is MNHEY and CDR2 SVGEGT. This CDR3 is CASSARDRGNQPQHF. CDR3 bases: TGTGCCAGCAGTGCCCGGGACAGGGGCAATCAGCCCCAGCATTTT.

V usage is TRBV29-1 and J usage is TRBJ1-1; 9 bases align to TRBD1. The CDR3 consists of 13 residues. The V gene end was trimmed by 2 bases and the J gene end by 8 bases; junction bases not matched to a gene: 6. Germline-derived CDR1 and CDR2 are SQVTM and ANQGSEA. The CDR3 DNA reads TGCAGCGTTGAATTGAACAGGGGGCGGGAAGCTTTCTTT. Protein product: CSVELNRGREAFF.